These 9 T cell receptor beta chains originate from one sample sequenced in a study of human T cells and chemical hapten exposure (dated by TCRdb to the early 2020s). Library generation was performed with RACE. Sequencing relied on a NextSeq 500. The public reads were quality trimmed at Q25 with fastp and then assembled into clones with MiXCR by TCRdb, keeping productive beta chains. Rows with one shared CDR3 protein collapse into an entry with the most common genes and DNA. The sample table records a few hundred thousand distinct CDR3 sequences; more than 6.5% of these occur just once. 2% to 2.5% of the sample rests with the top ten. Read against the paper, the sample's time point label means: pre-sensitization, week 0. Sample treatment or condition, as interpreted from the label and publication: therapeutic diphenylcyclopropenone sensitization with weekly scalp DPC. The material sequenced was whole blood, taken in connection with sensitization to the hapten diphenylcyclopropenone (DPC). The source of these receptors is a woman in her forties with alopecia areata. Some clones in this sample may be carry-over from other donors' samples.

This clonotype has a count of ten or more. The CDR3 DNA reads TGCAGCGTTGAAGGGCCAGGGGGAATCACAGATACGCAGTATTTT. It is translated as CSVEGPGGITDTQYF. This sequence joins TRBV29-1 and TRBJ2-3; TRBD1 aligns across 7 bases. The CDR3 extends over 15 amino acids. Germline lookup yields CDR1 SQVTM and CDR2 ANQGSEA. Losses at the gene ends were 1 base for V and 2 bases for J; bases not matched to a gene: 6.

Only a few counts were recorded for this clonotype. The chain couples TRBV29-1 to TRBJ2-7; D gene uncertain. From germline, CDR1 is SQVTM and CDR2 ANQGSEA. This CDR3 is built from 13 residues. V was clipped by 2 bases and J by 3 bases, with 11 bases between them. CDR3 protein: CSVESQLGYEQYF. CDR3 DNA sequence: TGCAGCGTTGAAAGTCAGTTAGGCTACGAGCAGTACTTC.

The gene calls are TRBV5-1 and TRBJ2-1, with TRBD1 matching 7 bases. The CDR3 has 14 amino acids. Losses at the gene ends were 7 bases for V and 8 bases for J; bases not matched to a gene: 12. The V gene's germline CDR1 is SGHRS and CDR2 YFSETQ. The CDR3 DNA sequence: TGCGCCAGCCGGACGGGACAGCGCTTCGATGAGCAGTTCTTC. Protein product: CASRTGQRFDEQFF.

The chain carries TRBV29-1 and TRBJ1-5; D might be TRBD1 (5 bases). The V and J ends lost 6 bases and 7 bases respectively, with 13 bases between them. Germline V gene sequence: CDR1 SQVTM, CDR2 ANQGSEA. CDR3 size: 12 residues. The CDR3 loop reads CSVRVGRQPQHF. The CDR3 coding sequence is TGCAGCGTCAGGGTCGGACGCCAGCCCCAGCATTTT.

This sequence joins TRBV7-2 and TRBJ2-5, with D maybe TRBD2 (6 bases). The CDR3 sequence is 14 residues long. V was pared by 5 bases and J by 5 bases, with 15 bases between. CDR1 is SGHTA and CDR2 is FQGNSA in the germline V gene. The CDR3 bases are TGTGCCAGCAGCCGCGGGGTCCACGGGGAGACCCAGTACTTC. Protein: CASSRGVHGETQYF.

This clonotype showed up just a few times. CDR3 nucleotide sequence: TGTGCCAGCAGCAGGGACCAATATAGCAATCAGCCCCAGCATTTT. Translated: CASSRDQYSNQPQHF. V usage is TRBV6-5 and J usage is TRBJ1-5; TRBD1 might be the D (5 bases). Germline values: CDR1 MNHEY, CDR2 SVGAGI. CDR3 length equals 15 residues. The ends were cut back, 6 bases at V and 0 bases at J, with 12 bases in the middle.

This clonotype was picked up many times. V usage is TRBV5-5 and J usage is TRBJ1-4; no reliable D call. V was cut by 4 bases and J by 4 bases, with 11 bases left in between. In germline, CDR1 is SGHKS, CDR2 YYEKEE (reference sequence). This CDR3 comprises 14 residues. The CDR3 DNA is TGTGCCAGCAGCCCCAGGACGGGTAATGAAAAACTGTTTTTT. It translates to CASSPRTGNEKLFF.

There are many counts of this clonotype. The chain links TRBV9 to TRBJ2-1; D is perhaps TRBD1 (5 bases). CDR3 size: 14 residues. V lost 7 bases and J 3 bases, leaving 14 bases between the germline ends. Germline CDR1 and CDR2: SGDLS and YYNGEE. The DNA of the CDR3 is TGTGCCAGCGGCTCACAGGTAAACTACAATGAGCAGTTCTTC. It yields the protein CASGSQVNYNEQFF.

The gene calls are TRBV6-5 and TRBJ1-4, with D unresolved. The germline CDR1 and CDR2 sequences are MNHEY and SVGAGI. The CDR3 loop spans 13 amino acids. V was shortened by 6 bases and J by 8 bases, with 13 bases between the two germline ends. DNA for the CDR3: TGTGCCAGCAGCGATCAGGCCCGGGAAAAACTGTTTTTT. Its translation is CASSDQAREKLFF.